This entry lists 24 T cell receptor beta chains sequenced from one sample in a study of Graves' ophthalmopathy and Graves' hyperthyroidism. RNA transcripts were the template, and TCR beta CDR3 regions were amplified from them. HTBI-primed first-round RT-PCR preceded second-round multiplex PCR. Each CDR3 protein is one row after TCRdb ran MiXCR on the multiplex PCR reads. The data show more than 1,000,000 distinct CDR3 sequences, with less than 45% seen just once and 11% held by the top ten. The sequencing input was peripheral blood or thyroid tissue (not recorded which). Receptor source: an adult man with Graves' hyperthyroidism.

This clonotype was detected ten times or more. The V and J genes are TRBV10-3 and TRBJ2-7; D may be TRBD1 (7 bases). The CDR3 loop spans 12 amino acids. Germline CDR1 and CDR2: ENHRY and SYGVKD. V gave up 11 bases and J gave up 6 bases, with 17 bases separating them. CDR3 DNA: TGTGCCTCCAACCAGGGGGGCGGCGAGCAGTACTTC. This sequence encodes CASNQGGGEQYF.

This clonotype was found a few times. A junction boundary mismatches the germline segment, possibly from a read error. The chain uses TRBV10-3 and TRBJ1-1, with D possibly being TRBD1 (6 bases). Germline values: CDR1 ENHRY, CDR2 SYGVKD. This CDR3 has 15 amino acids. CDR3: CASSYMMGQNTEAFF. The CDR3 nucleotides are TGTGCCAGCAGTTACATGATGGGACAGAACACTGAAGCTTTCTTT.

This clonotype was counted ten times or more. The CDR3 nucleotides read TGTGCCACCAGTGATTTACGAGACAGCATAAACGGTGAACAAGAGACCCAGTACTTC. Translating gives CATSDLRDSINGEQETQYF. The rearrangement uses TRBV24-1 and TRBJ2-5, with D perhaps matching TRBD1 (5 bases). Trimming took off 1 base at V and 2 bases at J, with 22 bases between the two ends. Germline V gives CDR1 KGHDR, CDR2 SFDVKD. The CDR3 is made up of 19 amino acids.

This clonotype was seen a handful of times. V is TRBV5-4 and J is TRBJ2-5; D may correspond to TRBD1 or TRBD2 (5 bases each). Germline V gene lookup returns CDR1 SGHNT and CDR2 YYREEE (reference sequence). CDR3 length: 12 residues. V dropped 2 bases and J dropped 4 bases, with 6 bases sitting between them. CDR3 nucleotides: TGTGCCAGCAGCTTCGGGACAGAGACCCAGTACTTC. Its translation: CASSFGTETQYF.

The V call is TRBV7-6, the J call TRBJ1-2; D remains unclear. The CDR3 sequence is 14 residues long. Germline CDR1 reads SGHVS; CDR2 reads FNYEAQ. Trimming shortened V by 5 bases and J by 6 bases, and 16 bases separated the two germline ends. The CDR3 region is CASSTGLAPDGYTF. CDR3 sequence (DNA): TGTGCCAGCAGCACCGGACTAGCGCCAGATGGCTACACCTTC.

Only a few counts were recorded for this clonotype. A much more abundant neighbour one base away suggests this may be a read error. The genes are TRBV11-2 and TRBJ2-7; TRBD2 agrees at 8 bases. After removal of 1 base from V and 4 bases from J, the junction contained 6 bases not matched to a gene. This CDR3 has 15 residues. Per the germline V gene, CDR1 is SGHAT and CDR2 is FQNNGV. The CDR3 DNA follows: TGTGCCAGCAGCTTAGCGCCGGGGGGGCGGTACGAGCAGTACTTC. Residues: CASSLAPGGRYEQYF. Supplemented by reference TRBV11-2 and TRBJ2-7, the full variable domain reads EAGVAQSPRYKIIEKRQSVAFWCNPISGHATLYWYQQILGQGPKLLIQFQNNGVVDDSQLPKDRFSAERLKGVDSTLKIQPAKLEDSAVYLCASSLAPGGRYEQYFGPGTRLTVT.

Ten or more counts support this clonotype. The chain couples TRBV2 to TRBJ2-5; D perhaps matches TRBD2 (6 bases). This CDR3 spans 12 amino acids. Trimming cost V 5 bases and J 5 bases, with 9 bases left between them. The germline V gene has CDR1 SNHLY and CDR2 FYNNEI. The CDR3: CASSTRGETQYF. The CDR3 DNA reads as TGTGCCAGCAGTACCCGGGGGGAGACCCAGTACTTC.

Points on this clonotype: This may be a read error, as it is one base from a much larger clone. The rearrangement links TRBV7-9 to TRBJ1-1; 7 nucleotides agree with TRBD1. This CDR3 has 15 amino acids. From germline, CDR1 is SEHNR and CDR2 FQNEAQ (reference sequence). CDR3 loop: CAGSLSQGGSTEAFF. CDR3 nucleotides: TGTGCCGGCAGCTTAAGCCAGGGGGGAAGCACTGAAGCTTTCTTT. The variable domain in full, completed from reference TRBV7-9 and TRBJ1-1, reads DTGVSQNPRHKITKRGQNVTFRCDPISEHNRLYWYRQTLGQGPEFLTYFQNEAQLEKSRLLSDRFSAERPKGSFSTLEIQRTEQGDSAMYLCAGSLSQGGSTEAFFGQGTRLTVV.

Of note for this clonotype: One junction end disagrees with the germline gene, perhaps due to a read error. The chain joins TRBV16 to TRBJ1-2; 10 bases map to TRBD1. This CDR3 has 17 amino acids. Germline CDR1 KGHSY, CDR2 FQNENV. The CDR3 here is CASSQSGQGDANYGHTF. The DNA for the CDR3 is TGTGCCAGCAGCCAAAGCGGACAGGGGGATGCTAACTATGGCCACACCTTC. Complete variable domain (other parts from reference TRBV16 and TRBJ1-2): GEEVAQTPKHLVRGEGQKAKLYCAPIKGHSYVFWYQQVLKNEFKFLISFQNENVFDETGMPKERFSAKCLPNSPCSLEIQATKLEDSAVYFCASSQSGQGDANYGHTFGSGTRLTVV.

V is TRBV11-2 and J is TRBJ1-4; D is undetermined. This CDR3 has 14 amino acids. Looked up from germline, CDR1 is SGHAT and CDR2 is FQNNGV. V lost 2 bases to trimming and J lost 5 bases, with 9 bases between them. CDR3 sequence reads: CASSLRPLNEKLFF. Here the CDR3 DNA reads TGTGCCAGCAGCTTAAGGCCGCTCAATGAAAAACTGTTTTTT.

The gene calls are TRBV2 and TRBJ1-5, with a possible D match to TRBD1 (6 bases). The CDR3 sequence is 17 residues long. Germline V gene lookup returns CDR1 SNHLY and CDR2 FYNNEI. Between the trimmed V and J ends, which lost 2 bases and 2 bases, there was a span of 16 bases. The CDR3 DNA is TGTGCCAGCAGTGAATACGAGGGGGGCGGTGGCAATCAGCCCCAGCATTTT. It codes for CASSEYEGGGGNQPQHF.

Notes on this clonotype: This could be a read error, since a much larger clone is one nucleotide away. CDR3 DNA: TGTGCCAGCCAACGGGATAGCAGTCAGCCCCAGCATTTT. Amino acid sequence: CASQRDSSQPQHF. J is TRBJ1-5 and V is TRBV12-3 or TRBV12-4; unclear D gene. The CDR3 is 13 amino acids.

There are many counts of this clonotype. The chain links TRBV25-1 to TRBJ1-1; D possibly corresponds to TRBD1 (5 bases). The CDR3 totals 13 residues. Germline CDR1 MGHDK, CDR2 SYGVNS. The germline V and J ends were trimmed by 6 bases and 4 bases, with 12 bases remaining between them. CDR3 nucleotide sequence: TGTGCCAGCAGATCCCGGGGGGGCACTGAAGCTTTCTTT. This codes for CASRSRGGTEAFF.

This clonotype was detected only a few times. J is TRBJ1-2 and V is TRBV11-2; TRBD1 might be the D (5 bases). Trimming cost V 5 bases and J 8 bases, with 15 bases left between them. Germline V gives CDR1 SGHAT, CDR2 FQNNGV. The CDR3 sequence is 13 residues long. The DNA for the CDR3 is TGTGCCAGCAGCCCGTCCAGGGAAGGCGGCTACACCTTC. Its protein product is CASSPSREGGYTF.

The chain has TRBV19 and TRBJ1-5; D unclear. V was shortened by 0 bases and J by 6 bases, with 0 bases between the two germline ends. CDR3 length: 11 amino acids. The V gene's germline CDR1 is LNHDA and CDR2 SQIVND (reference sequence). The CDR3 spells CASSIDQPQHF. CDR3 DNA: TGTGCCAGTAGTATAGATCAGCCCCAGCATTTT.

The V gene is TRBV25-1, the J gene TRBJ2-5; a possible D gene is TRBD1 (6 bases). V lost 6 bases to trimming and J lost 5 bases, with 16 bases between them. The CDR3 runs to 14 residues. From germline, CDR1 is MGHDK and CDR2 SYGVNS. CDR3 residues: CASSYDRRRETQYF. The DNA for the CDR3 is TGTGCCAGCAGCTATGACAGGAGGAGGGAGACCCAGTACTTC. The variable domain in full, with the rest retrieved from reference TRBV25-1 and TRBJ2-5, is EADIYQTPRYLVIGTGKKITLECSQTMGHDKMYWYQQDPGMELHLIHYSYGVNSTEKGDLSSESTVSRIRTEHFPLTLESARPSHTSQYLCASSYDRRRETQYFGPGTRLLVL.

This clonotype has only a few counts. One base away lies a much larger clone, so this may be a sequencing read error. In DNA, the CDR3 is TGCAGCGTTAGGACACCCTTGGCGCAGTACTTC. Its protein product is CSVRTPLAQYF. The chain has TRBV29-1 and TRBJ2-7; possibly TRBD1 for D (5 bases). This CDR3 region has 11 residues. The ends were cut back, 5 bases at V and 9 bases at J, with 14 bases in the middle. Germline lookup yields CDR1 SQVTM and CDR2 ANQGSEA.

The genes are TRBV20-1 and TRBJ2-7, with TRBD1 as a possible D gene (5 bases). Trimming took 8 bases from V and 5 from J, leaving 19 bases between them. Germline CDR1 reads DFQATT; CDR2 reads SNEGSKA (reference sequence). CDR3 size: 13 residues. CDR3 nucleotide sequence: TGCAGTTACTCTGTCCAGGGCATGGACGAGCAGTACTTC. Residues: CSYSVQGMDEQYF.

This clonotype was counted a single time. Likely a read error: the CDR3 ends without its conserved phenylalanine or tryptophan. The DNA is omitted, as the CDR3 cannot be located on it reliably, and the CDR3 follows TCRdb's listing. The chain joins TRBV15 to TRBJ2-2. The CDR3 is 12 residues long, counting both termini. Germline V gives CDR1 LNHNV, CDR2 YYDKDF (reference sequence). The CDR3 region is CATSREAGATAG.

As concerns this clonotype: A much bigger clone sits one base away, suggesting this may be a read error. V gene TRBV25-1 combines with J gene TRBJ2-7; possible D gene TRBD1, 6 bases. CDR1 and CDR2 (germline): MGHDK, SYGVNS. CDR3 length: 15 residues. The CDR3 loop is CASSWVLTGRYEQHF. CDR3 nucleotides: TGTGCCAGTAGTTGGGTCCTCACAGGGCGGTACGAGCAGCACTTC.

This sequence joins TRBV19 and TRBJ1-1, with 10 bases lining up with TRBD1. The V and J ends lost 5 bases and 11 bases, in that order; junction bases with no gene match: 11. The CDR3 runs to 14 residues. Germline V gene data show CDR1 as LNHDA and CDR2 as SQIVND (reference sequence). As DNA, the CDR3 is TGTGCCAGTAGTCCGACAGGGGGCGTTGGTAACGCTTTCTTT. The encoded protein is CASSPTGGVGNAFF.

V gene TRBV12-3 or TRBV12-4 combines with J gene TRBJ1-3, with D hard to call. V lost 4 bases and J 4 bases, leaving 11 bases between the germline ends. The CDR3 is 14 amino acids. The CDR3 DNA follows: TGTGCCAGCAGTTCCCTGGCCAGCGGAAACACCATATATTTT. It encodes CASSSLASGNTIYF.

This clonotype is a singleton in its sample. No conserved phenylalanine or tryptophan ends this CDR3, so it is likely a read error. The gene calls are TRBV20-1 and TRBJ2-7; D gene ambiguous. Trimming took off 0 bases at V and 0 bases at J, with 9 bases between the two ends. The germline CDR1 and CDR2 sequences are DFQATT and SNEGSKA (reference sequence). The CDR3 has 14 amino acids. The CDR3: CSARDVGRSYEQYL. The CDR3, as DNA: TGCAGTGCTAGAGATGTAGGGCGCTCCTACGAGCAGTACCTC.

This clonotype was seen just once. The CDR3 DNA follows: TGCAGTGCTAGAGATTTAGCGGGGGGGCGAAGCACCGGGGAGCTGTTTTTT. Amino acids: CSARDLAGGRSTGELFF. This chain joins TRBV20-1 and TRBJ2-2; 11 bases align to TRBD2. V was clipped by 0 bases and J by 4 bases; unmatched bases: 7. The CDR3 length is 17 residues. CDR1 DFQATT and CDR2 SNEGSKA come from the germline V gene (reference sequence).